These 22 T cell receptor beta chains were sequenced from one sample in a study of metastatic and nonmetastatic thyroid tumors. TCRdb reprocessed the PCR reads via MiXCR. The sample holds approximately 31,000 clones, over 15% seen once. Until they underwent thyroid surgery, no patient had received any treatment. The sequencing input was blood. The receptors come from a female donor with papillary thyroid cancer or a benign thyroid nodule (not recorded which). Some clones in this sample may be carry-over from other donors' samples.

This chain links TRBV5-1 with TRBJ1-6; D call uncertain. Per the germline V gene, CDR1 is SGHRS and CDR2 is YFSETQ. The V gene lost 4 bases and the J gene lost 10 bases, with 15 bases spanning the gap. CDR3 size: 14 residues. CDR3 loop: CASSPTAGQSPLHF. Here the CDR3 DNA reads TGCGCCAGCAGCCCTACAGCGGGTCAGTCACCCCTCCACTTT.

This clone was detected ten times or more. The chain is built from TRBV20-1 and TRBJ2-7; D perhaps matches TRBD2 (7 bases). Trimming left V 6 bases short and J 4 bases short, with 16 bases between. Per the germline V gene, CDR1 is DFQATT and CDR2 is SNEGSKA (reference sequence). CDR3 size: 13 residues. CDR3 loop: CSADSGGGYEQYF. The CDR3 DNA sequence: TGCAGTGCGGACAGTGGGGGGGGATACGAGCAGTACTTC.

This clone occurred a few times. The chain joins TRBV4-2 to TRBJ2-3; 10 bases align to TRBD2. Germline V gene lookup returns CDR1 LGHNA and CDR2 YNFKEQ. The CDR3 covers 20 residues. Trimming removed 0 bases from V and 5 bases from J; junction bases left unmatched: 17. The CDR3 bases are TGTGCCAGCAGCCAAGACCCCACAAATACACTAGCGGGATGGGGAGATACGCAGTATTTT. It yields the protein CASSQDPTNTLAGWGDTQYF.

Many counts were recorded for this clone. The genes are TRBV9 and TRBJ1-1; possibly TRBD1 for D (5 bases). CDR1 is SGDLS, CDR2 YYNGEE, per germline. V lost 4 bases and J lost 1, with 11 bases in between. The CDR3 is made up of 14 amino acids. The CDR3 coding sequence is TGTGCCAGCAGCCTAACAGGTGCGAACACTGAAGCTTTCTTT. This codes for CASSLTGANTEAFF.

This clone has at least ten counts. V gene TRBV5-1 combines with J gene TRBJ2-7; D not certain. V gave up 0 bases and J gave up 3 bases, with 7 bases separating them. CDR1 is SGHRS and CDR2 is YFSETQ in the germline V gene. The CDR3 has 13 residues. This chain's CDR3 is CASSLGPGYEQYF. In nucleotides, the CDR3 is TGCGCCAGCAGCTTGGGCCCGGGCTACGAGCAGTACTTC.

There are many counts of this clone. V and J are TRBV5-4 and TRBJ1-2, with 8 positions matching TRBD1. J was trimmed by 8 bases and V by 0 bases; bases with no gene match: 3. The CDR3 is 13 amino acids. The germline CDR1 and CDR2 sequences are SGHNT and YYREEE (reference sequence). DNA for the CDR3: TGTGCCAGCAGCTTGGACAGGGGGGGCGGCTACACCTTC. Protein: CASSLDRGGGYTF.

This clone has more than one count but fewer than ten. The rearrangement links TRBV15 to TRBJ1-5; tentatively, D is TRBD1 (5 bases). CDR3 length: 12 amino acids. Germline V CDR1 and CDR2: LNHNV, YYDKDF (reference sequence). V was pared by 7 bases and J by 11 bases, with 15 bases between. The DNA for the CDR3 is TGTGCCACCAACTTCCCAGCAGGGACCCAGCATTTT. Translated: CATNFPAGTQHF. The variable domain in full, with the rest retrieved from reference TRBV15 and TRBJ1-5, is DAMVIQNPRYQVTQFGKPVTLSCSQTLNHNVMYWYQQKSSQAPKLLFHYYDKDFNNEADTPDNFQSRRPNTSFCFLDIRSPGLGDTAMYLCATNFPAGTQHFGDGTRLSIL.

This clone has ten or more counts. The CDR3 loop reads CASSLGLAGTDTQYF. For the CDR3, the DNA is TGTGCCAGCAGCCTGGGACTAGCGGGAACAGATACGCAGTATTTT. This rearrangement joins TRBV7-2 to TRBJ2-3; TRBD2 matches at 13 bases. Per the germline V gene, CDR1 is SGHTA and CDR2 is FQGNSA. This CDR3 comprises 15 residues. V dropped 5 bases and J dropped 3; count of bases not matched to a gene: 2.

The chain recombines TRBV11-2 with TRBJ2-1; a possible D gene is TRBD2 (6 bases). Trimming took 6 bases from V and 13 from J, leaving 19 bases between them. The CDR3 length is 13 residues. The germline V gene encodes CDR1 SGHAT and CDR2 FQNNGV. CDR3 nucleotide sequence: TGTGCCAGCAGTCTCTCCTCGCCTAGCGTTCAGTTCTTC. Protein sequence: CASSLSSPSVQFF.

This clone came up many times. The gene calls are TRBV6-1 and TRBJ1-1; 8 bases map to TRBD1. This CDR3 region has 13 residues. Losses at the gene ends were 7 bases for V and 3 bases for J; bases not matched to a gene: 4. From germline, CDR1 is MNHNS and CDR2 SASEGT. The CDR3 sequence is CASKQGDYTEAFF. CDR3 bases: TGTGCCAGCAAACAGGGGGATTACACTGAAGCTTTCTTT.

This clone has ten or more counts. The chain uses TRBV6-1 and TRBJ2-2; no definite D call. This CDR3 is 14 amino acids long. The V end was cut by 5 bases, the J end by 3 bases, with 10 bases between. Germline V gene sequence: CDR1 MNHNS, CDR2 SASEGT. The CDR3 loop is CASSFQSDTGELFF. DNA of the CDR3: TGTGCCAGCAGTTTCCAGTCAGACACCGGGGAGCTGTTTTTT.

This clone was seen at least ten times. The CDR3 loop reads CASSAPGLQPQHF. The CDR3 DNA reads as TGTGCCAGCAGCGCACCTGGCCTCCAGCCCCAGCATTTT. The rearrangement joins TRBV2 to TRBJ1-5; the D is unclear. The CDR3 extends over 13 amino acids. Germline values: CDR1 SNHLY, CDR2 FYNNEI. V lost 6 bases to trimming and J lost 7 bases, with 13 bases between them.

This clone was found a few times. The chain joins TRBV11-3 to TRBJ1-1; D is perhaps TRBD1 (6 bases). This CDR3 has 12 amino acids. CDR1 and CDR2 from the germline V gene are SGHNT and YENEEA. V was pared by 5 bases and J by 8 bases, with 12 bases between. As DNA, the CDR3 is TGTGCCAGCAGCCTGGACAGAGGAGAAGCTTTCTTT. It codes for CASSLDRGEAFF.

This clone was seen at least ten times. The V gene is TRBV19, the J gene TRBJ2-3, with D possibly TRBD1 on 5 matching bases. V was cut by 1 base and J by 0 bases, with 11 bases left in between. CDR3 length: 16 amino acids. Germline assignment: CDR1 LNHDA and CDR2 SQIVND (reference sequence). The CDR3 nucleotides read TGTGCCAGTAGTATAGTGGAGACAGTTAGCACAGATACGCAGTATTTT. Residues: CASSIVETVSTDTQYF.

Of note for this clone: This may be a read error, as it is one base from a much larger clone. The chain uses TRBV5-4 and TRBJ2-7; 9 nucleotides agree with TRBD1. V was clipped by 9 bases and J by 3 bases; unmatched bases: 16. This CDR3 region has 16 residues. Germline lookup yields CDR1 SGHNT and CDR2 YYREEE (reference sequence). CDR3 in amino acids: CANSLGGTGYIYEQYF. DNA of the CDR3: TGTGCCAACAGTCTAGGGGGGACAGGGTACATCTACGAGCAGTACTTC. The complete variable domain, with remaining parts taken from reference TRBV5-4 and TRBJ2-7, reads ETGVTQSPTHLIKTRGQQVTLRCSSQSGHNTVSWYQQALGQGPQFIFQYYREEENGRGNFPPRFSGLQFPNYSSELNVNALELDDSALYLCANSLGGTGYIYEQYFGPGTRLTVT.

This clone has at least ten counts. V and J are TRBV24-1 and TRBJ1-3; D is undetermined. V was trimmed by 6 bases and J by 0 bases, leaving 14 bases between them. This CDR3 is built from 16 residues. Germline V gene sequence: CDR1 KGHDR, CDR2 SFDVKD. The CDR3: CATSPSLGGSGNTIYF. The DNA for the CDR3 is TGTGCCACCAGTCCATCCCTGGGAGGCTCTGGAAACACCATATATTTT.

The V call is TRBV6-4, the J call TRBJ2-5; D remains ambiguous. The V gene's germline CDR1 is MRHNA and CDR2 SNTAGT. The CDR3 contains 12 residues. Trimming left V 8 bases short and J 6 bases short, with 13 bases between. The CDR3 loop is CASGPLGKTQYF. CDR3 nucleotide sequence: TGTGCCAGCGGTCCCCTGGGAAAGACCCAGTACTTC.

This clone was seen a handful of times. A much larger clone lies one base from this, so it may be a read error. V and J are TRBV5-1 and TRBJ1-6; a possible D gene is TRBD1 (6 bases). CDR1 is SGHRS and CDR2 is YFSETQ in the germline V gene. The CDR3 covers 15 residues. CDR3: CTSSLGDIGNSPLHF. In DNA, the CDR3 is TGCACCAGCAGCTTGGGGGACATTGGGAATTCACCCCTCCACTTT.

This clone has at least ten counts. V and J are TRBV29-1 and TRBJ1-1; D is perhaps TRBD1 (5 bases). The germline V gene encodes CDR1 SQVTM and CDR2 ANQGSEA. The CDR3 sequence is 12 residues long. The V end lost 7 bases, the J end lost 6 bases, and 15 bases lay between the germline ends. Here the CDR3 reads CSGSRQGAEAFF. CDR3 nucleotide sequence: TGCAGCGGTAGTAGGCAGGGCGCTGAAGCTTTCTTT.

The table lists this clone with many counts. V gene TRBV5-4 combines with J gene TRBJ1-2, with D unresolved. Trimming stripped 0 bases from V and 4 bases from J, with 19 bases between. This CDR3 is built from 17 residues. CDR1 is SGHNT and CDR2 is YYREEE in the germline V gene (reference sequence). The CDR3 reads CASSLGLGRLSFYGYTF. CDR3 DNA: TGTGCCAGCAGCTTGGGCTTAGGGAGGTTATCATTCTATGGCTACACCTTC. The full variable domain, rest sourced from reference TRBV5-4 and TRBJ1-2, is ETGVTQSPTHLIKTRGQQVTLRCSSQSGHNTVSWYQQALGQGPQFIFQYYREEENGRGNFPPRFSGLQFPNYSSELNVNALELDDSALYLCASSLGLGRLSFYGYTFGSGTRLTVV.

In its sample, this clone was seen many times. This chain's CDR3 is CASRPTGGGNQPQHF. DNA for the CDR3: TGTGCCAGCAGGCCGACAGGGGGCGGCAATCAGCCCCAGCATTTT. V usage is TRBV2 and J usage is TRBJ1-5; TRBD1 matches 10 bases. Looked up from germline, CDR1 is SNHLY and CDR2 is FYNNEI. CDR3 size: 15 residues. Unmatched junction bases numbered 4, after V lost 6 bases and J lost 2 bases.

This sequence joins TRBV6-1 and TRBJ1-1; D gene unclear. Germline CDR1 reads MNHNS; CDR2 reads SASEGT. This CDR3 spans 13 amino acids. Trimming took off 6 bases at V and 1 base at J, with 9 bases between the two ends. The CDR3: CASSMIPNTEAFF. DNA of the CDR3: TGTGCCAGCAGCATGATACCGAACACTGAAGCTTTCTTT.